These T cell receptor beta chains were read from a single sample in a study of T cell responses to AZD1222 COVID-19 vaccine. Some clones are missing from TCRdb's copy, which holds only in-frame ones; the method was immunoSEQ multiplex PCR. In the table there are approximately 130,000 clones, roughly nine tenths of which are singletons. The sample was peripheral blood, taken 28 days after the second AZD1222 dose. Source of these receptors: an adult who received the AZD1222 COVID-19 vaccine. Each CDR3 is given without its conserved first and last residue. Only part of the rows carry a size: once, few, many, or a class if the clone is expanded.

>TRBV6-2/TRBV6-3|TRBJ1-5|.
ASSTFGNQPQH
>TRBV7-6|TRBJ1-2|.
ASSGQGYGYT
>TRBV6-2/TRBV6-3|TRBJ1-5|.
ASSYGAVGFFQH
>TRBV6-5|TRBJ1-1|.
ASTATVNTEAF
>TRBV3-1/TRBV3-2|TRBJ2-4|few
ASSQVSSGGSIQY
>TRBV12-5|TRBJ1-5|.
ASGLGSQGRLRQPQH
>TRBV18|TRBJ2-7|.
ASSPPATGGAGEQY
>TRBV18|TRBJ1-1|.
ASSLGLGDTEAF
>TRBV19|TRBJ1-5|.
ASSVDENQPQH
>TRBV29-1|TRBJ1-1|.
SGTDRAKTEAF
>TRBV5-4|TRBJ2-1|.
ASSKLAGDSNEQF
>TRBV5-6|TRBJ1-2|few
ASSSGQEYGYT
>TRBV30|TRBJ1-6|.
AWSVDTPISPLH
>TRBV4-3|TRBJ1-1|.
ASSQDRTASTEAF
>TRBV27|TRBJ2-1|.
ASSSRTSGPYNEQF
>TRBV7-9|TRBJ2-2|few
ASSLPSGLKIGLF
>TRBV6-6|TRBJ2-1|.
ASSYQDRTEQF
>TRBV29-1|TRBJ1-2|.
SVGGSPDYGYT
>TRBV5-6|TRBJ2-1|few
ASSPGLANSYNEQF
>TRBV18|TRBJ1-2|.
ASSPRTGADYGYT
>TRBV2|TRBJ1-4|.
ASSEQLGILATNEKLF
>TRBV29-1|TRBJ1-2|.
SVEGTVYGYT
>TRBV6-5|TRBJ1-3|.
ASSSEEFSGNTIY
>TRBV10-1|TRBJ1-1|once
ASSERPSTEAF
>TRBV6-5|TRBJ1-2|.
ASSSNKQGGYT
>TRBV25-1|TRBJ1-6|.
ASSTYTSPLH
>TRBV7-9|TRBJ1-1|.
ASSLIKPIAF
>TRBV11-2|TRBJ2-1|.
ASSLARDSYNEQF
>TRBV9|TRBJ1-2|.
ASSSRGDGYT
>TRBV2|TRBJ2-1|.
APLRAGNNEQF
>TRBV18|TRBJ1-1|.
ASSPSLQGRYTEAF
>TRBV9|TRBJ1-3|.
ASGRDIRSGNTIY
>TRBV7-9|TRBJ2-3|.
ASSLGTAADTQY
>TRBV5-1|TRBJ2-3|.
ASSLAVTDTQY
>TRBV5-4|TRBJ1-2|once
ASSYGQGQGYGYT
>TRBV30|TRBJ2-3|.
AWSKRGASDTQY
>TRBV11-3|TRBJ2-1|once
ASSLERLGVPYNEQF
>TRBV2|TRBJ1-1|.
ASRKGTGAAEAF
>TRBV7-8|TRBJ2-7|once
ASSFRDHEQY
>TRBV3-1/TRBV3-2|TRBJ1-4|.
ASSLAQGPTNEKLF